The source of this T cell receptor (beta chain) is a study of blood T cell repertoires in COVID-19. This clone was seen a single time. In the authors' methods: Estimation of nucleated cell counts was performed using reference gene primer amplification. Method: immunoSEQ multiplex PCR; TCRdb's copy keeps in-frame clones and lacks some. V and J calls and clone size are those listed in that table; D and trimming were worked out from the DNA. The repertoire holds 120,000 to 150,000 clones, more than 75% seen once, with under 7.5% in the top ten. The V segment lost 5 bases and the J segment 14 bases; nucleotides outside the gene matches: 8. CDR3 length: 13 amino acids.

The rearrangement uses TRBV12-3 or TRBV12-4 and TRBJ1-6; 8 positions agree with TRBD1. This TCR derives from an elderly man with acute or convalescent COVID-19. The sample comprised peripheral blood. The CDR3 loop reads CASSPGQVGSLHF. The CDR3 region has the DNA TGTGCCAGCAGTCCGGGACAGGTAGGGTCCCTCCACTTT.